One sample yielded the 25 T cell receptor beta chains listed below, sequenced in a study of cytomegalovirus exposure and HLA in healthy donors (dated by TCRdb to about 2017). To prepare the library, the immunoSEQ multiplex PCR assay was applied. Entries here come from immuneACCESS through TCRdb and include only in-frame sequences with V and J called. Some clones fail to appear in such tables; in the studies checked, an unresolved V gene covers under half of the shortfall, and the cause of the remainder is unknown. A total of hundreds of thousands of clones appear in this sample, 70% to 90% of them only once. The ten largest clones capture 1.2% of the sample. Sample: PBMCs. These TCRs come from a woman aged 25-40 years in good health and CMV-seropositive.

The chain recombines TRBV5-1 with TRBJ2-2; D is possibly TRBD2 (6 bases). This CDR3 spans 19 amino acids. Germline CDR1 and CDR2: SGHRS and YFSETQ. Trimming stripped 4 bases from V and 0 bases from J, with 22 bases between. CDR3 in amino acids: CASSHPDGGLLANTGELFF. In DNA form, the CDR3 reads TGCGCCAGCAGCCACCCGGACGGGGGACTCCTCGCGAACACCGGGGAGCTGTTTTTT.

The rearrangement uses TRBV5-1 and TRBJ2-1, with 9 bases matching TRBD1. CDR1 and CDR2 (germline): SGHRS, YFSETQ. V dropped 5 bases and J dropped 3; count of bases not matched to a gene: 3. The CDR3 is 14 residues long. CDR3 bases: TGCGCCAGCAGTGGGACAGGGAACTACAATGAGCAGTTCTTC. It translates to CASSGTGNYNEQFF.

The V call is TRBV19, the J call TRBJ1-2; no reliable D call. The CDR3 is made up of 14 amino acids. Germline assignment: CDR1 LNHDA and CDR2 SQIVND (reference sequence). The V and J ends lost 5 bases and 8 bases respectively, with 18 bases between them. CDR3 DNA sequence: TGTGCCAGTAGTCCCCCCGAGGGTAGTGGCGGCTACACCTTC. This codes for CASSPPEGSGGYTF.

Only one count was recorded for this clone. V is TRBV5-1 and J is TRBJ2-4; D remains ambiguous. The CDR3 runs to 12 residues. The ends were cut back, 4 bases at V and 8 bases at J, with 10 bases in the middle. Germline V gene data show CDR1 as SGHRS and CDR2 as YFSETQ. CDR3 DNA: TGCGCCAGCAGCCCGCCTAACGACATTCAGTACTTC. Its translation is CASSPPNDIQYF. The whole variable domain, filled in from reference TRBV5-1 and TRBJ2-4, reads KAGVTQTPRYLIKTRGQQVTLSCSPISGHRSVSWYQQTPGQGLQFLFEYFSETQRNKGNFPGRFSGRQFSNSRSEMNVSTLELGDSALYLCASSPPNDIQYFGAGTRLSVL.

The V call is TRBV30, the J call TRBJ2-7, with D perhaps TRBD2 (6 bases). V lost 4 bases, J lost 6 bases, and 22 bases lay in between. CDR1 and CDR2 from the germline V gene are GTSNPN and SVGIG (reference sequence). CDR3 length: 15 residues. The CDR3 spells CAWTLGGLDGIEQYF. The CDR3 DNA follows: TGTGCCTGGACCCTAGGAGGGCTAGATGGGATCGAGCAGTACTTC.

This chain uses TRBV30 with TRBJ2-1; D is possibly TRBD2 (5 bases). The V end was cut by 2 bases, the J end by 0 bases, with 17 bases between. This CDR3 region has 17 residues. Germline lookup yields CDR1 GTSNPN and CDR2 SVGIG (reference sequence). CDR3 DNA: TGTGCCTGGAGTATCCTAGCCCGACCGAGCTCCTACAATGAGCAGTTCTTC. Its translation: CAWSILARPSSYNEQFF.

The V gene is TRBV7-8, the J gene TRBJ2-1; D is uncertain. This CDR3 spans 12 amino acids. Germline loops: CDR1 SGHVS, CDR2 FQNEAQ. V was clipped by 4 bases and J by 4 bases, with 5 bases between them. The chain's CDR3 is CASSSGYNEQFF. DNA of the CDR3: TGTGCCAGCAGCTCCGGGTACAATGAGCAGTTCTTC.

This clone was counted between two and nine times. The CDR3 here is CASSGTGDNQPQHF. Written as DNA, the CDR3 is TGCGCCAGCAGCGGGACAGGGGACAATCAGCCCCAGCATTTT. The rearrangement joins TRBV4-1 to TRBJ1-5; TRBD1 aligns across 10 bases. Germline CDR1 and CDR2: MGHRA and YSYEKL. The CDR3 totals 14 residues. V was pared by 5 bases and J by 3 bases, with 1 base of the junction left unmatched.

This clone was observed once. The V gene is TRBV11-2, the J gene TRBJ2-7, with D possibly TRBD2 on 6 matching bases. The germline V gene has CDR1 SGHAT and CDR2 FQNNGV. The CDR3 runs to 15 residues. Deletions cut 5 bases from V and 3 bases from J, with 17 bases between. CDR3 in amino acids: CASSPLLADNYEQYF. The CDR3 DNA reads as TGTGCCAGCAGCCCCCTACTAGCAGATAACTACGAGCAGTACTTC.

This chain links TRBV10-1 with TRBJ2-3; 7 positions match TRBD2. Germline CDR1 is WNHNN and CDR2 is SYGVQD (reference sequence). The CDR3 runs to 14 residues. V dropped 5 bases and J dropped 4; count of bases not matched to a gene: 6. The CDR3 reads CASSLAGVADTQYF. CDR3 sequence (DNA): TGCGCCAGCAGTCTTGCGGGAGTTGCAGATACGCAGTATTTT.

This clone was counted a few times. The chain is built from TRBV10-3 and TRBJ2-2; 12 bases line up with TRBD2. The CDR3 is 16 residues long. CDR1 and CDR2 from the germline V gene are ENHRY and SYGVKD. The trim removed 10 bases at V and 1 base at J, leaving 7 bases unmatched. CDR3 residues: CATTGLAGGNTGELFF. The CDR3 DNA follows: TGTGCCACCACGGGACTAGCGGGTGGGAACACCGGGGAGCTGTTTTTT.

CDR3 nucleotide sequence: TGTGCCAGCAGCACGGGGGGGGTAGCGGGAGCTGACTACGAGCAGTACTTC. Protein sequence: CASSTGGVAGADYEQYF. This chain connects TRBV11-2 to TRBJ2-7; 9 bases map to TRBD2. CDR3 size: 17 residues. Trimming at V came to 5 bases and at J to 3 bases, leaving 14 bases not matched to a gene. Germline lookup yields CDR1 SGHAT and CDR2 FQNNGV.

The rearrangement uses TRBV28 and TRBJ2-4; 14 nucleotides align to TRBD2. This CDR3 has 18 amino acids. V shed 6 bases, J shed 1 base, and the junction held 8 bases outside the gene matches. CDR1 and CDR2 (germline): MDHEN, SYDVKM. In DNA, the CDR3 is TGTGCCAGCAGCCTCGGACTAGCGGGAGGCAACGCCAAAAACATTCAGTACTTC. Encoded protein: CASSLGLAGGNAKNIQYF.

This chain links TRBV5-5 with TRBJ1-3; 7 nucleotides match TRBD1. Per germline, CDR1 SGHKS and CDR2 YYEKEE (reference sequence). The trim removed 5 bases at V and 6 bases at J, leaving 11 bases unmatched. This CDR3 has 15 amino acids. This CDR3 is CASSYRQGLENTIYF. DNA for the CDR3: TGTGCCAGCAGTTATCGACAGGGTCTCGAAAACACCATATATTTT.

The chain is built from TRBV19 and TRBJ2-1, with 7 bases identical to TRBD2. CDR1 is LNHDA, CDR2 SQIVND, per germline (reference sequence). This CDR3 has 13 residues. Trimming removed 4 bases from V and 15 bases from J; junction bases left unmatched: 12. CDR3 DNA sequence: TGTGCCAGTAGTACCAACCAAGCGGGACTGAGGTTCTTC. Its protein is CASSTNQAGLRFF.

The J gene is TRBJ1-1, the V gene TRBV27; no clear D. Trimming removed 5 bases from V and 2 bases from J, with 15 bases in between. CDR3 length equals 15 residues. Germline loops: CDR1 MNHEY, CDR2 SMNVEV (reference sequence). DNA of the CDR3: TGTGCCAGCAGTCCATATCACCCAGGAAACACTGAAGCTTTCTTT. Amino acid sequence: CASSPYHPGNTEAFF.

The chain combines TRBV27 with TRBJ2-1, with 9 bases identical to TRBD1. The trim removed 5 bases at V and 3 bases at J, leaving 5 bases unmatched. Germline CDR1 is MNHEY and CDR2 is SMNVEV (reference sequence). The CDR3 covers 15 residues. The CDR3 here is CASSRGTGYYNEQFF. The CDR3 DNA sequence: TGTGCCAGCAGTCGCGGGACAGGGTACTACAATGAGCAGTTCTTC.

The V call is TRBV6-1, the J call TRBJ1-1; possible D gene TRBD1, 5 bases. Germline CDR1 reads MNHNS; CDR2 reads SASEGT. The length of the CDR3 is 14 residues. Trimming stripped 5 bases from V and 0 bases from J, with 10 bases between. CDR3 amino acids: CASSMDTVNTEAFF. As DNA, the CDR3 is TGTGCCAGCAGTATGGACACCGTGAACACTGAAGCTTTCTTT.

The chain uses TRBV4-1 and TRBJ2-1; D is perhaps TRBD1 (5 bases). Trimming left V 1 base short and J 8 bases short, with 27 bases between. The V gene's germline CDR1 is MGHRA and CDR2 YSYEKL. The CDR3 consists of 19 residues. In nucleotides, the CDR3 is TGCGCCAGCAGCCAAGCAGGGTCTGGCGGACCGGCGGCCAATGATGAGCAGTTCTTC. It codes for CASSQAGSGGPAANDEQFF.

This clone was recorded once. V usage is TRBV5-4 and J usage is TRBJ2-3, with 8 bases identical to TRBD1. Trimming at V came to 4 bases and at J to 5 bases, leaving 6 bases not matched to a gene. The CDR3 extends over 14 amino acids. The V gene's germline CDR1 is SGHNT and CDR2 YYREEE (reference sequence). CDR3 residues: CASSRPDREDTQYF. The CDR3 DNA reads TGTGCCAGCAGCCGCCCGGACAGGGAAGATACGCAGTATTTT.

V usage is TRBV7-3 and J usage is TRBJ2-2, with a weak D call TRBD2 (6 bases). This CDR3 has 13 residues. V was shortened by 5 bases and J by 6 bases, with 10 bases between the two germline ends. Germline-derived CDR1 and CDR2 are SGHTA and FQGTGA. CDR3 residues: CASSGREPGELFF. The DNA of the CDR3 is TGTGCCAGCAGCGGACGGGAGCCCGGGGAGCTGTTTTTT.

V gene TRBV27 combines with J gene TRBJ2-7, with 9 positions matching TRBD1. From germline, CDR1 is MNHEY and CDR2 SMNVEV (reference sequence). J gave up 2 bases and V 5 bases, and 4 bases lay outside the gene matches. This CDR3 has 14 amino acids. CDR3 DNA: TGTGCCAGCAGTCGGGACAGGGCAGCCTACGAGCAGTACTTC. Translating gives CASSRDRAAYEQYF.

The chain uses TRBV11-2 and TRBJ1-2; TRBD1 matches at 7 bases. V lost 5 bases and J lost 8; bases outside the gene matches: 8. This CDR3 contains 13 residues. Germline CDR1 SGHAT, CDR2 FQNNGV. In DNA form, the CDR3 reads TGTGCCAGCAGCCGTGAGACAGGGTTAGGCTACACCTTC. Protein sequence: CASSRETGLGYTF.

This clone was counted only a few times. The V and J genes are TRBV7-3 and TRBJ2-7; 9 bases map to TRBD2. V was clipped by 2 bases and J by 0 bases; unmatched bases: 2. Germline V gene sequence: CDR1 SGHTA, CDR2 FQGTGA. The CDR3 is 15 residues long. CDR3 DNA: TGTGCCAGCAGCTTAGCGGGAGGGAGCTCCTACGAGCAGTACTTC. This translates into CASSLAGGSSYEQYF. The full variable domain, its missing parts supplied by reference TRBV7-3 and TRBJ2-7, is GAGVSQTPSNKVTEKGKYVELRCDPISGHTALYWYRQSLGQGPEFLIYFQGTGAADDSGLPNDRFFAVRPEGSVSTLKIQRTERGDSAVYLCASSLAGGSSYEQYFGPGTRLTVT.

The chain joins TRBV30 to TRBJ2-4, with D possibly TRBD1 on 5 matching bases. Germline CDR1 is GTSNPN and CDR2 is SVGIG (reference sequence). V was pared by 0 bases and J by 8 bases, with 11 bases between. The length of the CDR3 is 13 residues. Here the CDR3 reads CAWSVRQKDIQYF. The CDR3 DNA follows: TGTGCCTGGAGTGTAAGACAGAAGGACATTCAGTACTTC.